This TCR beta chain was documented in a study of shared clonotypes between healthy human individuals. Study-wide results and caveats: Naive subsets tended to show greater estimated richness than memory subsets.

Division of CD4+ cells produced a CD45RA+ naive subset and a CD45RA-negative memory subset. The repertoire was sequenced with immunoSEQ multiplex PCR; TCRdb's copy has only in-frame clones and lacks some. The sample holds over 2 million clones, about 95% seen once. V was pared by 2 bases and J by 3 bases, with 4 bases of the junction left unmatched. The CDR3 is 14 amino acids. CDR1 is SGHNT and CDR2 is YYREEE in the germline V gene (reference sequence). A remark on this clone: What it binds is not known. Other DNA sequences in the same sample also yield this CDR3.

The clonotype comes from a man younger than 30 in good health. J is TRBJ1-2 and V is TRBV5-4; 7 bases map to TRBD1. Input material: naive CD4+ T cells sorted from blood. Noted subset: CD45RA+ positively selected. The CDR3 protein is CASSFPGTDYGYTF. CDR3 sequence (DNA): TGTGCCAGCAGCTTCCCCGGGACAGACTATGGCTACACCTTC.